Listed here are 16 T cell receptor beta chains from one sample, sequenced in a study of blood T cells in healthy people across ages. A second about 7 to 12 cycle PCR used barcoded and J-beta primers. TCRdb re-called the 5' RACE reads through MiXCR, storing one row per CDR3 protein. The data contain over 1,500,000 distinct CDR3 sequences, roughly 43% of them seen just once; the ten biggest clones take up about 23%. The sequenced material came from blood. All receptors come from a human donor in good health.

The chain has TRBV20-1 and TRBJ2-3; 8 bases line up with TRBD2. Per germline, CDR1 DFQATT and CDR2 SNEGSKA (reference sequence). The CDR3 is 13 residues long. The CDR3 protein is CSITSGSTDTQYF. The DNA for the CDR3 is TGCAGCATCACTAGCGGAAGCACAGATACGCAGTATTTT.

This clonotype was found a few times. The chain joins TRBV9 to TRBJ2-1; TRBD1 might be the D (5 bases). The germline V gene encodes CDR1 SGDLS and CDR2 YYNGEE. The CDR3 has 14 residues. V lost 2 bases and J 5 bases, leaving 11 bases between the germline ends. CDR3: CASSVTSTDNEQFF. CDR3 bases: TGTGCCAGCAGCGTTACATCGACAGACAATGAGCAGTTCTTC.

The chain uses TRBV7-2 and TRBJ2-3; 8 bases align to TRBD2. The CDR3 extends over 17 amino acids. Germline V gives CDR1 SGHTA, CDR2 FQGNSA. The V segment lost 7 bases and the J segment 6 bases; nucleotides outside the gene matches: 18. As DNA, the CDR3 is TGTGCCAGCATCGAACCTCTAGCGGGTAGGGGTGTGGATACGCAGTATTTT. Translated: CASIEPLAGRGVDTQYF.

The CDR3 is CASSYILAGLDTQYF. The DNA of the CDR3 is TGTGCCAGCAGTTACATCCTAGCGGGGTTGGATACGCAGTATTTT. This chain links TRBV6-2 or TRBV6-3 with TRBJ2-3; TRBD2 agrees at 9 bases. CDR1 and CDR2 (germline): MNHEY, SVGEGT. V was pared by 2 bases and J by 6 bases, with 6 bases of the junction left unmatched. The CDR3 has 15 residues.

In nucleotides, the CDR3 is TGTGCCAGCAGCTCGCAAAAGGGACAGAGTAACTATGGCTACACCTTC. Residues: CASSSQKGQSNYGYTF. The chain combines TRBV7-9 with TRBJ1-2, with TRBD1 matching 7 bases. Unmatched junction bases numbered 9, after V lost 4 bases and J lost 1 base. Looked up from germline, CDR1 is SEHNR and CDR2 is FQNEAQ (reference sequence). This CDR3 has 16 amino acids.

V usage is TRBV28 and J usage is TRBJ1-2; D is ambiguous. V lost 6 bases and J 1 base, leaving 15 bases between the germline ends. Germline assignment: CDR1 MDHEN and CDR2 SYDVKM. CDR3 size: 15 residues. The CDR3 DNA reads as TGTGCCAGCAGCCCCCCGGACCGCCGTAACTATGGCTACACCTTC. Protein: CASSPPDRRNYGYTF.

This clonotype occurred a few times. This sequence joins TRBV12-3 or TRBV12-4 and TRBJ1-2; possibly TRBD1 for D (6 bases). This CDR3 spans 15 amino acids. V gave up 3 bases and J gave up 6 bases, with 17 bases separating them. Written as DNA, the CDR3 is TGTGCCAGCAGTTTTTCCCCGACAGGACTCAATGGCTACACCTTC. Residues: CASSFSPTGLNGYTF.

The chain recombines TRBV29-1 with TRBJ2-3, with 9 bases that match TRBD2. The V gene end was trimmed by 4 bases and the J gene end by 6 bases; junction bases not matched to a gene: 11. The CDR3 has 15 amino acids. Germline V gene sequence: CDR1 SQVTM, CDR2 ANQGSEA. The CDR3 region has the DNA TGCAGCGTTGCGTTTACAGCGGGGGGCCAGGATACGCAGTATTTT. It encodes CSVAFTAGGQDTQYF.

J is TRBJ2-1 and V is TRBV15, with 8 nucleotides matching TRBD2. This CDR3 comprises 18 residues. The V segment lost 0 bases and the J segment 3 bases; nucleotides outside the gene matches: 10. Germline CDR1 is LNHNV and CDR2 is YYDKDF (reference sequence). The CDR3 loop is CATSRDPRAGGRYNEQFF. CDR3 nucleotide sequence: TGTGCCACCAGCAGAGATCCACGCGCGGGGGGCCGCTACAATGAGCAGTTCTTC. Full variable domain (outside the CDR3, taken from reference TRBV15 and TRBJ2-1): DAMVIQNPRYQVTQFGKPVTLSCSQTLNHNVMYWYQQKSSQAPKLLFHYYDKDFNNEADTPDNFQSRRPNTSFCFLDIRSPGLGDTAMYLCATSRDPRAGGRYNEQFFGPGTRLTVL.

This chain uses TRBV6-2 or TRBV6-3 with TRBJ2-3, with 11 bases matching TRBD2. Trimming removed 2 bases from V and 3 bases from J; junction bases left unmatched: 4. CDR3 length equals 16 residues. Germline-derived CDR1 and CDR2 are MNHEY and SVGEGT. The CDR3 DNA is TGTGCCAGCAGTTACCTACTAGCGGGGGAAACAGATACGCAGTATTTT. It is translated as CASSYLLAGETDTQYF.

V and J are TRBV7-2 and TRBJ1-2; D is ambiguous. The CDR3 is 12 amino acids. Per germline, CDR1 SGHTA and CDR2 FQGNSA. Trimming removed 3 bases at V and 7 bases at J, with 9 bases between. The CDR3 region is CASSFPPLGYTF. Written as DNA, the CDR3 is TGTGCCAGCAGCTTTCCCCCTCTTGGCTACACCTTC.

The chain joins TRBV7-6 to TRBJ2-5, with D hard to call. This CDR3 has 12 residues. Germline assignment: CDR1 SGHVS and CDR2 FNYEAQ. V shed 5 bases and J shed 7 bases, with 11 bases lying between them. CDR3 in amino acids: CASSPPSGTQYF. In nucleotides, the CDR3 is TGTGCCAGCAGCCCCCCGTCGGGGACCCAGTACTTC.

The CDR3: CSATLAGGSTYNEQFF. For the CDR3, the DNA is TGCAGTGCCACACTAGCGGGGGGATCAACGTACAATGAGCAGTTCTTC. This chain joins TRBV20-1 and TRBJ2-1; the match to TRBD2 covers 12 bases. The germline CDR1 and CDR2 sequences are DFQATT and SNEGSKA (reference sequence). The trim removed 6 bases at V and 4 bases at J, leaving 10 bases unmatched. The CDR3 is made up of 16 amino acids.

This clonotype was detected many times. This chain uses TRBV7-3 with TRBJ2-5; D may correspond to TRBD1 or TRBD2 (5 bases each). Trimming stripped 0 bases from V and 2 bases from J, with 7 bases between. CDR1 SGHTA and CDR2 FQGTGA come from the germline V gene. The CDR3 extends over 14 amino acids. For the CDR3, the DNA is TGTGCCAGCAGCTTAACCGGGACGCAAGAGACCCAGTACTTC. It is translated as CASSLTGTQETQYF. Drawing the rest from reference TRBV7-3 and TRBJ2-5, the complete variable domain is GAGVSQTPSNKVTEKGKYVELRCDPISGHTALYWYRQSLGQGPEFLIYFQGTGAADDSGLPNDRFFAVRPEGSVSTLKIQRTERGDSAVYLCASSLTGTQETQYFGPGTRLLVL.

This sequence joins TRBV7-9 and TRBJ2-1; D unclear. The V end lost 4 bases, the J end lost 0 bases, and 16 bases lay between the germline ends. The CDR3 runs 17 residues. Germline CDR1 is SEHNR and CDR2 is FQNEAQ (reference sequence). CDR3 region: CASSSSRSGSSYNEQFF. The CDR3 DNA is TGTGCCAGCAGCTCCTCCAGGTCAGGTAGCTCCTACAATGAGCAGTTCTTC. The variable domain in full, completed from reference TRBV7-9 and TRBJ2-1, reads DTGVSQNPRHKITKRGQNVTFRCDPISEHNRLYWYRQTLGQGPEFLTYFQNEAQLEKSRLLSDRFSAERPKGSFSTLEIQRTEQGDSAMYLCASSSSRSGSSYNEQFFGPGTRLTVL.

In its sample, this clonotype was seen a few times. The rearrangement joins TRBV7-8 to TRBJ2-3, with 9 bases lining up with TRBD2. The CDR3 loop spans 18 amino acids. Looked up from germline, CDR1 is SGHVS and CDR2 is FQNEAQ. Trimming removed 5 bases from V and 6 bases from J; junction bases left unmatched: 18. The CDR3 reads CASSPRHSGGRSWDTQYF. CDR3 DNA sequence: TGTGCCAGCAGCCCCCGGCATAGCGGGGGTAGGAGTTGGGATACGCAGTATTTT.